This T cell receptor beta chain was found in a study of OX40 agonist ivuxolimab in advanced cancers. Overall study context: Previous treatment with anti-PD-1, anti-PD-L1 or anti-CTLA-4 therapy was allowed; less than 45% had received some. Study results and limitations: There was clonal expansion of CD4+ and CD8+ blood T cells by week 6 at 0.1 to 3.0 mg/kg. No determination was made of the antigen specificity of the expanded peripheral T cells.

Points on this clone: Its cognate antigen is unknown.

Libraries were prepared by immunoSEQ multiplex PCR; TCRdb keeps only in-frame clonotypes and omits some of them. The sample lists about 75,000 clones, around 86% occurring once. This CDR3 comprises 13 residues. Trimming removed 1 base at V and 7 bases at J, with 11 bases between. Germline-derived CDR1 and CDR2 are MNHNY and SVGAGI (reference sequence). Sample: CD4+ or CD8+ T cells sorted from blood, taken in a trial of the OX40 agonist ivuxolimab. This TCR derives from an adult with an advanced solid tumor such as melanoma, head and neck, liver or kidney cancer. The V call is TRBV6-6, the J call TRBJ2-7, with a tentative D call TRBD2 (6 bases). This chain's CDR3 is CASSYFNGGEQYF. In nucleotides, the CDR3 is TGTGCCAGCAGTTACTTTAACGGGGGTGAGCAGTACTTC.